This T cell receptor (beta chain) was recorded in a study of blood T cell repertoires in COVID-19. This clone occurred once. The data were produced by immunoSEQ multiplex PCR, yet TCRdb's version contains in-frame clones alone and is incomplete. The table shows about 160,000 clones, with approximately 81% occurring only once. The J segment lost 3 bases and the V segment lost 8 bases, leaving 4 bases of the junction unmatched. Looked up from germline, CDR1 is MNHEY and CDR2 is SVGAGI. The CDR3 totals 13 residues. The receptor comes from a woman between 45 and 65 years old with COVID-19, enrolled during active disease. The chain employs TRBV6-5 and TRBJ2-5; TRBD1 agrees at 9 bases. The sample consisted of peripheral blood. Written as DNA, the CDR3 is TGTGCCAGCGGGACAGGGAGAAAAGAGACCCAGTACTTC. The encoded protein is CASGTGRKETQYF.